The 8 T cell receptor beta chains listed next were all sequenced from one sample in a study of cytomegalovirus exposure and HLA in healthy donors. A multiplex PCR was run with 60 Vbeta primers and 13 Jbeta primers. Method: immunoSEQ multiplex PCR; TCRdb's copy keeps in-frame clones and lacks some. The table includes 150,000 or so clones, approximately 72% detected once. Sequenced material: PBMCs. The receptors originated from a female donor in good health and CMV-seronegative.

In DNA form, the CDR3 reads TGTGCCAGCAGCCCGAGGACAGGGGGAAATGAGCAGTTCTTC. It yields the protein CASSPRTGGNEQFF. The chain employs TRBV6-5 and TRBJ2-1; 10 bases are shared with TRBD1. This CDR3 has 14 residues. CDR1 MNHEY and CDR2 SVGAGI come from the germline V gene. The junction had 6 bases not matched to a gene; V was cut back by 6 bases and J by 7 bases.

The V call is TRBV27, the J call TRBJ2-7; D gene ambiguous. Trimming shortened V by 7 bases and J by 0 bases, and 31 bases separated the two germline ends. CDR3 length: 20 amino acids. The germline gives CDR1 MNHEY, CDR2 SMNVEV (reference sequence). CDR3 nucleotide sequence: TGTGCCAGCAACCCAAAATTACTAACCCACGACCGGTTCATCTCCTACGAGCAGTACTTC. Translating gives CASNPKLLTHDRFISYEQYF.

This CDR3 reads CASAGTGGQGTDTQYF. The CDR3 DNA sequence: TGTGCCAGCGCTGGTACAGGGGGACAGGGCACAGATACGCAGTATTTT. The rearrangement links TRBV13 to TRBJ2-3; TRBD1 agrees at 8 bases. V trimming: 8 bases; J trimming: 1 base; junction bases outside the gene matches: 11. Germline V gives CDR1 PRHDT, CDR2 FYEKMQ (reference sequence). This CDR3 is built from 16 residues.

The chain is built from TRBV7-9 and TRBJ2-7; 7 positions agree with TRBD2. From germline, CDR1 is SEHNR and CDR2 FQNEAQ (reference sequence). The CDR3 totals 15 residues. Losses at the gene ends were 5 bases for V and 0 bases for J; bases not matched to a gene: 7. CDR3 coding DNA: TGTGCCAGCAGCGGACCGGGGGGATACTCCTACGAGCAGTACTTC. Protein sequence: CASSGPGGYSYEQYF.

This chain uses TRBV11-3 with TRBJ2-7; 9 positions match TRBD1. Germline loops: CDR1 SGHNT, CDR2 YENEEA. V was clipped by 5 bases and J by 2 bases; unmatched bases: 7. The CDR3 sequence is 15 residues long. The CDR3 sequence: CASSLAGTGTYEQYF. CDR3 sequence (DNA): TGTGCCAGCAGCCTAGCCGGGACAGGGACCTACGAGCAGTACTTC.

The V gene is TRBV11-2, the J gene TRBJ2-7, with 7 bases matching TRBD2. V trimming: 5 bases; J trimming: 6 bases; junction bases outside the gene matches: 7. This CDR3 is built from 13 residues. In germline, CDR1 is SGHAT, CDR2 FQNNGV. The CDR3 is CASSPGREGEQYF. The CDR3 nucleotides read TGTGCCAGCAGCCCTGGGAGGGAAGGCGAGCAGTACTTC.

The V gene is TRBV4-3, the J gene TRBJ2-6; the match to TRBD1 covers 7 bases. CDR1 is LGHNA and CDR2 is YSLEER in the germline V gene. The CDR3 runs to 15 residues. V trimming: 4 bases; J trimming: 4 bases; junction bases outside the gene matches: 4. The CDR3 here is CASSLDRAGANVLTF. The CDR3 nucleotides read TGCGCCAGCAGCCTAGACAGGGCCGGGGCCAACGTCCTGACTTTC.

The V call is TRBV28, the J call TRBJ2-7, with 8 bases that match TRBD2. CDR3 length: 15 amino acids. The germline gives CDR1 MDHEN, CDR2 SYDVKM. With 2 bases clipped from V and 9 bases from J, the junction kept 12 bases outside the gene matches. CDR3: CASSLIGGALKGQYF. CDR3 nucleotides: TGTGCCAGCAGTTTAATCGGGGGGGCCCTAAAGGGGCAGTACTTC. The whole variable domain, filled in from reference TRBV28 and TRBJ2-7, reads DVKVTQSSRYLVKRTGEKVFLECVQDMDHENMFWYRQDPGLGLRLIYFSYDVKMKEKGDIPEGYSVSREKKERFSLILESASTNQTSMYLCASSLIGGALKGQYFGPGTRLTVT.